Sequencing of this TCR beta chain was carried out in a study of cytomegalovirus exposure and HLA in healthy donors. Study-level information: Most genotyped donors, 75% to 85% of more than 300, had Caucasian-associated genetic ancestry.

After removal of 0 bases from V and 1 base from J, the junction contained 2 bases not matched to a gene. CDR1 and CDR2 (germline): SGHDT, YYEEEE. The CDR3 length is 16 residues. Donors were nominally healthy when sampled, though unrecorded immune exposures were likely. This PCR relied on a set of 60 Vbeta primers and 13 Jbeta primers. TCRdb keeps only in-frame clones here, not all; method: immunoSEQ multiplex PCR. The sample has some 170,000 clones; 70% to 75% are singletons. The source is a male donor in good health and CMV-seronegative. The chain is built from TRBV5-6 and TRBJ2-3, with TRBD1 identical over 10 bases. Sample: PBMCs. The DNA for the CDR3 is TGTGCCAGCAGCTTGGGGGGGACAGGGGGCACAGATACGCAGTATTTT. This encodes CASSLGGTGGTDTQYF.